The 27 T cell receptor beta chains in this list originate from one sample, sequenced in a study of T cell repertoires in cytomegalovirus infection. From the reads, TCRdb called clonotypes with MiXCR, one entry per CDR3 protein. This table has about half a million distinct CDR3 sequences, around 35% appearing once. Their cognate antigens are unknown. Material: cultured PBMCs, obtained from culture after CMV antigen stimulation. The receptors come from a human donor in good health (CMV status not recorded). Some clones in this sample may be carry-over from other donors' samples.

This clonotype showed up many times. V is TRBV6-5 and J is TRBJ1-1; D unresolved. The CDR3 has 18 residues. V lost 0 bases, J lost 3 bases, and 20 bases lay in between. Germline V lookup: CDR1 MNHEY, CDR2 SVGAGI. For the CDR3, the DNA is TGTGCCAGCAGTTACTCGAAGCCCCGGCAGGCTTGGGACACTGAAGCTTTCTTT. Protein product: CASSYSKPRQAWDTEAFF.

In its sample, this clonotype was seen a few times. The CDR3 bases are TGTGCCATCCACCAGGGGCTTTCCACTGAAGCTTTCTTT. This sequence encodes CAIHQGLSTEAFF. J is TRBJ1-1 and V is TRBV28; TRBD1 might be the D (6 bases). Germline CDR1 is MDHEN and CDR2 is SYDVKM. Trimming pared 10 bases from V and 4 bases from J, leaving 16 bases between. CDR3 length equals 13 residues. Full variable domain (remainder filled in from reference TRBV28 and TRBJ1-1): DVKVTQSSRYLVKRTGEKVFLECVQDMDHENMFWYRQDPGLGLRLIYFSYDVKMKEKGDIPEGYSVSREKKERFSLILESASTNQTSMYLCAIHQGLSTEAFFGQGTRLTVV.

The chain couples TRBV5-1 to TRBJ2-1; the D is unclear. V lost 0 bases, J lost 6 bases, and 10 bases lay in between. CDR1 is SGHRS and CDR2 is YFSETQ in the germline V gene. The CDR3 is 14 amino acids. The CDR3, as DNA: TGCGCCAGCAGCTTGGAAAGCTGGGGCAATGAGCAGTTCTTC. Its translation: CASSLESWGNEQFF.

This clonotype was observed a few times. V and J are TRBV7-9 and TRBJ2-3, with 8 bases matching TRBD1. CDR1 and CDR2 from the germline V gene are SEHNR and FQNEAQ (reference sequence). This CDR3 comprises 18 residues. Trimming took 5 bases from V and 3 from J; bases not matched to a gene: 16. CDR3 region: CASSPWQGALMSTDTQYF. The DNA for the CDR3 is TGTGCCAGCAGCCCTTGGCAGGGGGCTTTGATGTCGACAGATACGCAGTATTTT.

This clonotype has more than one count but fewer than ten. The chain uses TRBV5-1 and TRBJ1-2; TRBD1 aligns across 7 bases. With V trimmed by 5 bases and J by 6 bases, 10 bases remained unmatched. This CDR3 has 14 amino acids. CDR1 and CDR2 (germline): SGHRS, YFSETQ. The CDR3 loop reads CASRPGQRMDGYTF. In nucleotides, the CDR3 is TGCGCCAGCAGACCGGGACAGAGGATGGATGGCTACACCTTC.

The rearrangement links TRBV18 to TRBJ1-5, with TRBD1 identical over 8 bases. V lost 6 bases, J lost 7 bases, and 8 bases stayed unmatched. The CDR3 is 14 residues long. Per germline, CDR1 KGHSH and CDR2 LQKENI. The CDR3 sequence: CASSSDRAEQPQHF. In nucleotides, the CDR3 is TGTGCCAGCTCCTCGGACAGGGCTGAACAGCCCCAGCATTTT.

The rearrangement links TRBV19 to TRBJ2-6, with 7 bases aligning to TRBD2. The germline V gene encodes CDR1 LNHDA and CDR2 SQIVND (reference sequence). J gave up 2 bases and V 7 bases, and 5 bases lay outside the gene matches. This CDR3 is built from 15 residues. The CDR3 region has the DNA TGTGCCAGTACAACCGGGAGGACTGGGGCCAACGTCCTGACTTTC. It codes for CASTTGRTGANVLTF.

The J gene is TRBJ2-3, the V gene TRBV2; the D is unclear. The germline CDR1 and CDR2 sequences are SNHLY and FYNNEI. The CDR3 contains 14 residues. V gave up 7 bases and J gave up 4 bases, with 15 bases separating them. CDR3 sequence (DNA): TGTGCCAGCAAGGTCGTGTCCGTTCCAGATACGCAGTATTTT. This codes for CASKVVSVPDTQYF.

This clonotype has at least ten counts. The rearrangement joins TRBV12-3 or TRBV12-4 to TRBJ2-2; the D is unclear. CDR3 size: 14 residues. V lost 6 bases and J 1 base, leaving 9 bases between the germline ends. The CDR3 here is CASSLSGNTGELFF. The CDR3 nucleotides are TGTGCCAGCAGCTTAAGTGGGAACACCGGGGAGCTGTTTTTT.

This clonotype counts as medium-sized. The chain has TRBV7-8 and TRBJ2-1, with TRBD2 matching 9 bases. Germline V gene lookup returns CDR1 SGHVS and CDR2 FQNEAQ. CDR3 length equals 15 residues. V was clipped by 5 bases and J by 8 bases; unmatched bases: 10. CDR3 in DNA: TGTGCCAGCAGCCCCGGGGTAGCGGGAGCCCATGAGCAGTTCTTC. Translating gives CASSPGVAGAHEQFF.

V and J are TRBV10-3 and TRBJ2-7; D is unclear. Trimming cost V 7 bases and J 1 base, with 11 bases left between them. This CDR3 contains 13 residues. Germline CDR1 ENHRY, CDR2 SYGVKD. As DNA, the CDR3 is TGTGCCATCACCCCGGGCAGTTCCTACGAGCAGTACTTC. Its protein product is CAITPGSSYEQYF.

V gene TRBV7-2 combines with J gene TRBJ1-6; D perhaps matches TRBD1 (5 bases). The CDR3 extends over 14 amino acids. Trimming stripped 4 bases from V and 7 bases from J, with 11 bases between. Germline CDR1 SGHTA, CDR2 FQGNSA. The CDR3 here is CASSSAGSNSPLHF. In nucleotides, the CDR3 is TGTGCCAGCAGCTCGGCAGGGTCAAATTCACCCCTCCACTTT.

This clonotype was seen repeatedly, ten times or more. V is TRBV7-2 and J is TRBJ2-1; 11 positions agree with TRBD2. The CDR3 totals 16 residues. V was clipped by 3 bases and J by 8 bases; unmatched bases: 9. CDR1 is SGHTA, CDR2 FQGNSA, per germline. The CDR3, as DNA: TGTGCCAGCAGCTTCGGGCTAGCGGGAGGAGTGTATGAGCAGTTCTTC. It specifies CASSFGLAGGVYEQFF.

This clonotype was recorded a few times. The CDR3 nucleotides read TGCAGTGCTAATCCTGGACGGGTCGGGGAGACCCAGTACTTC. Its protein product is CSANPGRVGETQYF. This chain uses TRBV20-1 with TRBJ2-5; D gene unclear. The length of the CDR3 is 14 residues. V lost 4 bases to trimming and J lost 5 bases, with 17 bases between them. Germline loops: CDR1 DFQATT, CDR2 SNEGSKA (reference sequence).

This clonotype was seen a few times. The V and J genes are TRBV28 and TRBJ1-1, with D possibly matching TRBD1 (5 bases). Trimming cost V 3 bases and J 0 bases, with 26 bases left between them. The CDR3 has 20 amino acids. Germline CDR1 reads MDHEN; CDR2 reads SYDVKM. The CDR3 spells CASSLPWDAITDLMNTEAFF. The CDR3 DNA reads TGTGCCAGCAGTTTGCCGTGGGACGCCATAACGGACCTTATGAACACTGAAGCTTTCTTT.

The V and J genes are TRBV27 and TRBJ2-2, with TRBD2 matching 8 bases. The length of the CDR3 is 15 residues. The germline V gene encodes CDR1 MNHEY and CDR2 SMNVEV (reference sequence). V lost 5 bases to trimming and J lost 6 bases; unmatched junction nucleotides: 8. The CDR3 region has the DNA TGTGCCAGCAGTCCCTATGGACTAGCAGCCGGGGAGCTGTTTTTT. This gives the protein CASSPYGLAAGELFF.

The chain is built from TRBV19 and TRBJ1-1; D perhaps matches TRBD1 (5 bases). The V end lost 1 base, the J end lost 8 bases, and 11 bases lay between the germline ends. The CDR3 is 13 amino acids. CDR1 is LNHDA, CDR2 SQIVND, per germline (reference sequence). The CDR3 coding sequence is TGTGCCAGTAGTATAGTACCAGGACAAGAAGCTTTCTTT. It is translated as CASSIVPGQEAFF.

This clonotype occurred many times. CDR3 in DNA: TGTGCCAGCGGCCGACAGGGGGTTGAAAAACTGTTTTTT. Its translation is CASGRQGVEKLFF. The chain links TRBV7-2 to TRBJ1-4, with 9 bases identical to TRBD1. Germline values: CDR1 SGHTA, CDR2 FQGNSA. This CDR3 is built from 13 residues. V shed 8 bases and J 7 bases; nucleotides not matched to a gene: 5.

This clonotype showed up just a few times. This chain links TRBV2 with TRBJ2-2, with TRBD1 identical over 7 bases. Germline V lookup: CDR1 SNHLY, CDR2 FYNNEI. V was pared by 6 bases and J by 7 bases, with 14 bases of the junction left unmatched. The CDR3 loop spans 16 amino acids. In nucleotides, the CDR3 is TGTGCCAGCAGCGATGGGGTAGGGGGCGCGGACGGGGAGCTGTTTTTT. It specifies CASSDGVGGADGELFF.

This clonotype was seen a handful of times. The rearrangement uses TRBV19 and TRBJ2-3; 8 nucleotides agree with TRBD2. The CDR3 is made up of 18 amino acids. Germline CDR1 is LNHDA and CDR2 is SQIVND (reference sequence). With V trimmed by 2 bases and J by 0 bases, 10 bases remained unmatched. CDR3 amino acids: CASSIFGISGKSTDTQYF. DNA for the CDR3: TGTGCCAGTAGTATATTTGGGATTAGCGGGAAGAGCACAGATACGCAGTATTTT.

The rearrangement uses TRBV27 and TRBJ1-2; 10 bases are shared with TRBD1. With 5 bases clipped from V and 4 bases from J, the junction kept 4 bases outside the gene matches. This CDR3 has 14 amino acids. In germline, CDR1 is MNHEY, CDR2 SMNVEV (reference sequence). The CDR3 protein is CASSRDRGAYGYTF. The CDR3 nucleotides read TGTGCCAGCAGTCGGGACAGGGGCGCCTATGGCTACACCTTC.

The CDR3 loop is CASSYPPGQTSYEQYF. The CDR3 DNA reads TGTGCCAGCAGTTACCCTCCGGGACAGACTTCCTACGAGCAGTACTTC. The chain recombines TRBV6-2 or TRBV6-3 with TRBJ2-7, with TRBD1 identical over 7 bases. V shed 2 bases and J 1 base; nucleotides not matched to a gene: 8. Germline V CDR1 and CDR2: MNHEY, SVGEGT. This CDR3 comprises 16 residues.

This clonotype came up many times. The V call is TRBV7-9, the J call TRBJ2-1, with 9 nucleotides matching TRBD2. The CDR3 consists of 13 residues. Germline values: CDR1 SEHNR, CDR2 FQNEAQ (reference sequence). The V gene end was trimmed by 3 bases and the J gene end by 7 bases; junction bases not matched to a gene: 1. Here the CDR3 DNA reads TGTGCCAGCAGCTTGAGCGGGGGGAATGAGCAGTTCTTC. Its protein product is CASSLSGGNEQFF. Variable domain in full (rest from reference TRBV7-9 and TRBJ2-1): DTGVSQNPRHKITKRGQNVTFRCDPISEHNRLYWYRQTLGQGPEFLTYFQNEAQLEKSRLLSDRFSAERPKGSFSTLEIQRTEQGDSAMYLCASSLSGGNEQFFGPGTRLTVL.

The chain joins TRBV19 to TRBJ1-4; D remains ambiguous. There are 16 residues in the CDR3. V lost 4 bases and J 2 bases, leaving 14 bases between the germline ends. CDR1 is LNHDA, CDR2 SQIVND, per germline (reference sequence). The CDR3 loop reads CASSTPAGSTNEKLFF. The CDR3 nucleotides are TGTGCCAGTAGTACTCCTGCGGGGAGTACTAATGAAAAACTGTTTTTT.

The CDR3 DNA sequence: TGTGCCAGCAGTTTATCGTCGGGAGGGGTCTGGGACATTCAGTACTTC. Translated, it gives CASSLSSGGVWDIQYF. J is TRBJ2-4 and V is TRBV27; 8 nucleotides agree with TRBD2. CDR1 and CDR2 (germline): MNHEY, SMNVEV (reference sequence). The CDR3 length is 16 residues. Losses at the gene ends were 0 bases for V and 8 bases for J; bases not matched to a gene: 9.

This clonotype showed up just a few times. The chain joins TRBV7-6 to TRBJ2-7, with a weak D call TRBD2 (6 bases). Germline CDR1 SGHVS, CDR2 FNYEAQ. V lost 5 bases and J 3 bases, leaving 20 bases between the germline ends. The CDR3 extends over 16 amino acids. CDR3 sequence reads: CASSAHRDSVLYEQYF. The DNA for the CDR3 is TGTGCCAGCAGCGCTCACCGGGACTCGGTCCTCTACGAGCAGTACTTC. The whole variable domain, remainder taken from reference TRBV7-6 and TRBJ2-7, is GAGVSQSPRYKVTKRGQDVALRCDPISGHVSLYWYRQALGQGPEFLTYFNYEAQQDKSGLPNDRFSAERPEGSISTLTIQRTEQRDSAMYRCASSAHRDSVLYEQYFGPGTRLTVT.

This clonotype has ten or more counts. The chain combines TRBV12-3 or TRBV12-4 with TRBJ1-1; D gene uncertain. V was trimmed by 3 bases and J by 0 bases, leaving 11 bases between them. This CDR3 comprises 15 residues. As DNA, the CDR3 is TGTGCCAGCAGTTTGAAACCTCCCATGAACACTGAAGCTTTCTTT. Encoded protein: CASSLKPPMNTEAFF.